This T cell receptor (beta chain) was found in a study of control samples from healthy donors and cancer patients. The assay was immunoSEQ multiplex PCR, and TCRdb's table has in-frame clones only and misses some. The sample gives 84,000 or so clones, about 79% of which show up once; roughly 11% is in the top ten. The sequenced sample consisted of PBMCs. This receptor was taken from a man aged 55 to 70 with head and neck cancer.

CDR3 protein: CASSERGYTQPQHF. The CDR3 DNA reads as TGTGCCAGCAGTGAAAGAGGGTATACTCAGCCCCAGCATTTT. The V call is TRBV6-1, the J call TRBJ1-5; D call uncertain. CDR1 is MNHNS and CDR2 is SASEGT in the germline V gene. Trimming shortened V by 2 bases and J by 6 bases, and 11 bases separated the two germline ends. This CDR3 has 14 residues.